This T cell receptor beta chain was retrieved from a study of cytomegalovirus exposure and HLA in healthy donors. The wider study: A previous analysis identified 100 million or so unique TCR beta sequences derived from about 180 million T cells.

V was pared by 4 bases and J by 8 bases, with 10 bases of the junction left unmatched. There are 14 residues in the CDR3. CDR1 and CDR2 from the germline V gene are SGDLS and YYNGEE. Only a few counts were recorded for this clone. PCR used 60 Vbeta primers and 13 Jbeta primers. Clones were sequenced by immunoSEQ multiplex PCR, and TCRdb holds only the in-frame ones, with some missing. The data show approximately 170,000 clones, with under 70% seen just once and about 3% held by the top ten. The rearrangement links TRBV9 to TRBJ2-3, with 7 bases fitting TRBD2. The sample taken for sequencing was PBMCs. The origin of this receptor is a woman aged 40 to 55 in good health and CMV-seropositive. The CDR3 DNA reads TGTGCCAGCAGCCCCCAATGGGGGGGAGGTACGCAGTATTTT. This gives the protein CASSPQWGGGTQYF.